Listed below are T cell receptor beta chains from one sample, sequenced in a study of CD8 T cells in Susac syndrome. TCRdb used MiXCR to reprocess the immunoSEQ multiplex PCR reads, holding one entry per CDR3 protein. The sample holds around 100,000 distinct CDR3 sequences; roughly 96% are singletons and the top ten take more than 0.3%. The material sequenced was CD8+ T cells from PBMCs. These receptor sequences come from a human donor with Susac syndrome. Each CDR3 is given with its conserved first and last residue. The order of the fields is J gene, clone size, V gene, D gene, CDR3 protein, CDR3 DNA. D genes are given only for firm matches. The size of a clone is reported for some rows only, either as once, few or many, or as a class for expanded clones.

J: TRBJ2-1
size: NA
V: TRBV12-3/TRBV12-4
D: NA
CDR3: CASRVLAEQFF
DNA: TGTGCCAGCAGGGTTTTAGCGGAGCAGTTCTTC

J: TRBJ2-5
size: NA
V: TRBV20-1
D: TRBD2
CDR3: CSARDGLADSGAQYF
DNA: TGCAGTGCTAGAGATGGACTAGCGGACTCCGGAGCCCAGTACTTC

J: TRBJ2-5
size: NA
V: TRBV5-4
D: TRBD2
CDR3: CASSWGGGGARETQYF
DNA: TGTGCCAGCAGCTGGGGAGGCGGGGGGGCTCGAGAGACCCAGTACTTC

J: TRBJ2-3
size: NA
V: TRBV7-9
D: NA
CDR3: CASSLVRGLSTDTQYF
DNA: TGTGCCAGCAGCTTAGTCCGGGGACTCAGCACAGATACGCAGTATTTT

J: TRBJ1-6
size: NA
V: TRBV19
D: NA
CDR3: CASNSRDNSPLHF
DNA: TGTGCCAGTAATTCCAGGGATAATTCACCCCTCCACTTT

J: TRBJ1-5
size: NA
V: TRBV5-1
D: NA
CDR3: CASSLGQPNSNQPQHF
DNA: TGCGCCAGCAGCTTGGGACAGCCTAATAGCAATCAGCCCCAGCATTTT

J: TRBJ2-7
size: NA
V: TRBV11-1
D: NA
CDR3: CASSLVQDYEQYF
DNA: TGTGCCAGCAGCTTAGTGCAGGACTACGAGCAGTACTTC

J: TRBJ2-1
size: once
V: TRBV14
D: NA
CDR3: CASSRGLSSYNEQFF
DNA: TGTGCCAGCAGCCGGGGTCTAAGCTCCTACAATGAGCAGTTCTTC

J: TRBJ2-5
size: NA
V: TRBV4-1
D: NA
CDR3: CASSQRTPDRQETQYF
DNA: TGCGCCAGCAGCCAACGTACCCCTGATAGACAAGAGACCCAGTACTTC

J: TRBJ1-4
size: NA
V: TRBV12-3/TRBV12-4
D: NA
CDR3: CASSFKGEKLFF
DNA: TGTGCCAGCAGTTTTAAAGGGGAAAAACTGTTTTTT

J: TRBJ2-5
size: NA
V: TRBV27
D: NA
CDR3: CASKGVRETQYF
DNA: TGTGCCAGCAAGGGGGTAAGAGAGACCCAGTACTTC

J: TRBJ2-1
size: NA
V: TRBV13
D: TRBD2
CDR3: CASTLGTRGNEQFF
DNA: TGTGCCAGCACCCTCGGGACTAGAGGCAATGAGCAGTTCTTC

J: TRBJ1-5
size: NA
V: TRBV20-1
D: NA
CDR3: CSTKTGNQPQHF
DNA: TGCAGTACGAAGACTGGCAATCAGCCCCAGCATTTT

J: TRBJ2-1
size: NA
V: TRBV7-2
D: NA
CDR3: CASSGRASAKQFF
DNA: TGTGCCAGCAGCGGCCGAGCTAGTGCCAAGCAGTTCTTC

J: TRBJ2-7
size: NA
V: TRBV28
D: NA
CDR3: CASSQGTTYEQYF
DNA: TGTGCCAGCAGTCAAGGGACAACCTACGAGCAGTACTTC

J: TRBJ2-5
size: NA
V: TRBV20-1
D: NA
CDR3: CSARGEGSTQETQYF
DNA: TGCAGTGCTAGGGGGGAAGGCAGCACCCAAGAGACCCAGTACTTC

J: TRBJ2-3
size: NA
V: TRBV9
D: TRBD2
CDR3: CASSVGVAGDSTDTQYF
DNA: TGTGCCAGCAGCGTAGGGGTAGCGGGGGACAGCACAGATACGCAGTATTTT

J: TRBJ1-5
size: NA
V: TRBV15
D: NA
CDR3: CATSRDPRQSNQPQHF
DNA: TGTGCCACCAGCAGAGATCCGCGTCAAAGCAATCAGCCCCAGCATTTT